This TCR beta chain was sequenced for a study of blood T cell repertoires in COVID-19. Study-level background: The study drew acute and convalescent COVID-19 samples from the United States, Italy and Spain. Nucleic acid was either cDNA or gDNA, and it came from T cells, B-cell-depleted T cells, or PBMCs.

V lost 9 bases, J lost 7 bases, and 15 bases lay in between. The CDR3 length is 12 residues. CDR1 and CDR2 (germline): MDHEN, SYDVKM. Per the original methods: Cell counts per sample came from amplifying reference gene primers. Some clones are missing from TCRdb's copy, which holds only in-frame ones; the method was immunoSEQ multiplex PCR. V and J calls and clone size are as listed in that table; D and trimming were resolved from the DNA. This sample has around 130,000 clones; around 88% occur once, and the top ten carry 18%. This clone has more than one count but fewer than ten. The sequence came from a man aged 50 to 59 with active or convalescent COVID-19. V gene TRBV28 combines with J gene TRBJ1-2; the D gene is possibly TRBD1 (6 bases). Sequencing used peripheral blood. This CDR3 is CASSAGGLGYTF. The CDR3 coding sequence is TGTGCCAGTAGTGCTGGGGGCCTTGGCTACACCTTC.